A selection of T cell receptor beta chains follows, all from one sample in a study of regulatory T cells in long-lasting Graves disease. TCRdb recomputed calls from the multiplex PCR reads with MiXCR, one row per CDR3 protein. The sample holds around 250,000 distinct CDR3 sequences; 20% are singletons and the top ten take over 11%. Sequencing was performed on peripheral blood mononuclear cells (PBMCs), taken at new diagnosis, from a patient treated with antithyroid drugs. The receptors were sampled from a female donor with Graves disease. CDR3s include the opening cysteine and the closing phenylalanine or tryptophan. The D gene is left open where the match is weak. Size tells how often a clone was seen (once, few, many) or the class of an expanded clone, and some rows leave it out.

d_gene: NA
j_gene: TRBJ2-1
abundance: NA
v_gene: TRBV18
CDR3aa: CASSPRETGFLYNEQFF
CDR3nt: TGTGCCAGCTCACCACGAGAGACAGGCTTCCTCTACAATGAGCAGTTCTTC

d_gene: NA
j_gene: TRBJ2-2
abundance: NA
v_gene: TRBV27
CDR3aa: CASSLDFERGNTGELFF
CDR3nt: TGTGCCAGCAGTTTGGATTTTGAAAGGGGAAACACCGGGGAGCTGTTTTTT

d_gene: NA
j_gene: TRBJ2-7
abundance: once
v_gene: TRBV28
CDR3aa: CASSFQVAYEQYF
CDR3nt: TGTGCCAGCAGTTTCCAAGTAGCGTACGAGCAGTACTTC

d_gene: NA
j_gene: TRBJ2-2
abundance: few
v_gene: TRBV15
CDR3aa: CATSRDWENTNTGELFF
CDR3nt: TGTGCCACCAGCAGAGATTGGGAAAACACGAACACCGGGGAGCTGTTTTTT

d_gene: TRBD1
j_gene: TRBJ1-1
abundance: NA
v_gene: TRBV5-1
CDR3aa: CASSIRQGVRDTEAFF
CDR3nt: TGCGCCAGCAGCATCCGACAGGGGGTAAGGGACACTGAAGCTTTCTTT

d_gene: TRBD2
j_gene: TRBJ2-1
abundance: NA
v_gene: TRBV18
CDR3aa: CASSPRGGLAGAGEQFF
CDR3nt: TGTGCCAGCTCACCAAGAGGTGGACTAGCGGGAGCGGGGGAGCAGTTCTTC

d_gene: TRBD1
j_gene: TRBJ1-5
abundance: many
v_gene: TRBV12-3/TRBV12-4
CDR3aa: CASASQGASQPQHF
CDR3nt: TGTGCCAGCGCCTCACAGGGGGCGAGTCAGCCCCAGCATTTT

d_gene: NA
j_gene: TRBJ2-3
abundance: many
v_gene: TRBV3-1
CDR3aa: CASSEGRQGRDTQYF
CDR3nt: TGTGCCAGCAGCGAAGGCCGCCAGGGACGGGATACGCAGTATTTT

d_gene: NA
j_gene: TRBJ2-1
abundance: many
v_gene: TRBV18
CDR3aa: CASSETSYEQFF
CDR3nt: TGTGCCAGCTCAGAGACTAGTTATGAGCAGTTCTTC

d_gene: TRBD2
j_gene: TRBJ2-2
abundance: medium-sized
v_gene: TRBV7-9
CDR3aa: CASSETPGLAGGPWTGELFF
CDR3nt: TGTGCCAGCAGTGAAACGCCGGGACTAGCGGGAGGGCCGTGGACCGGGGAGCTGTTTTTT

d_gene: NA
j_gene: TRBJ2-1
abundance: many
v_gene: TRBV3-1
CDR3aa: CASSQTDKAHNEQFF
CDR3nt: TGTGCCAGCAGCCAGACGGACAAGGCCCACAATGAGCAGTTCTTC

d_gene: TRBD1
j_gene: TRBJ2-1
abundance: many
v_gene: TRBV12-3/TRBV12-4
CDR3aa: CASSFGGTGSSNEQFF
CDR3nt: TGTGCCAGCAGTTTTGGGGGGACAGGGTCCTCCAATGAGCAGTTCTTC

d_gene: NA
j_gene: TRBJ2-7
abundance: few
v_gene: TRBV7-3
CDR3aa: CASSFTFTSEDEQYF
CDR3nt: TGTGCCAGCAGCTTCACTTTTACATCCGAAGACGAGCAGTACTTC

d_gene: NA
j_gene: TRBJ2-2
abundance: many
v_gene: TRBV24-1
CDR3aa: CATRGGHNTGELFF
CDR3nt: TGTGCCACCAGGGGCGGACATAACACCGGGGAGCTGTTTTTT

d_gene: TRBD1
j_gene: TRBJ2-5
abundance: NA
v_gene: TRBV7-2
CDR3aa: CASSLEPGQGGETQYF
CDR3nt: TGTGCCAGCAGCTTAGAACCAGGACAGGGGGGGGAGACCCAGTACTTC

d_gene: NA
j_gene: TRBJ1-3
abundance: many
v_gene: TRBV7-8
CDR3aa: CASSPFQTGNTIYF
CDR3nt: TGTGCCAGCAGCCCGTTTCAGACAGGAAACACCATATATTTT

d_gene: NA
j_gene: TRBJ2-2
abundance: NA
v_gene: TRBV20-1
CDR3aa: CSAEGSTGELFF
CDR3nt: TGCAGTGCTGAGGGGAGCACCGGGGAGCTGTTTTTT

d_gene: TRBD1
j_gene: TRBJ1-2
abundance: many
v_gene: TRBV28
CDR3aa: CASRRTGGDYGYTF
CDR3nt: TGTGCCAGCAGGCGGACAGGGGGCGACTATGGCTACACCTTC

d_gene: NA
j_gene: TRBJ2-6
abundance: many
v_gene: TRBV6-1
CDR3aa: CASSTTGTSESGANVLTF
CDR3nt: TGTGCCAGCAGTACCACCGGGACTTCGGAGTCTGGGGCCAACGTCCTGACTTTC

d_gene: NA
j_gene: TRBJ1-1
abundance: many
v_gene: TRBV19
CDR3aa: CASSIVYLGGARGGTEAFF
CDR3nt: TGTGCCAGTAGTATAGTCTACCTGGGGGGGGCCCGGGGTGGCACTGAAGCTTTCTTT

d_gene: TRBD1
j_gene: TRBJ2-7
abundance: many
v_gene: TRBV7-8
CDR3aa: CASSFLGQGKYEQYF
CDR3nt: TGTGCCAGCAGCTTTCTTGGACAGGGGAAGTACGAGCAGTACTTC

d_gene: TRBD1
j_gene: TRBJ2-7
abundance: NA
v_gene: TRBV29-1
CDR3aa: CSVSRTGGVYEQYF
CDR3nt: TGCAGCGTCAGCCGGACAGGGGGCGTCTACGAGCAGTACTTC

d_gene: NA
j_gene: TRBJ1-1
abundance: few
v_gene: TRBV25-1
CDR3aa: CASSGGGWDTEAFF
CDR3nt: TGTGCCAGCAGTGGCGGGGGGTGGGACACTGAAGCTTTCTTT

d_gene: NA
j_gene: TRBJ1-2
abundance: few
v_gene: TRBV19
CDR3aa: CASSILHEDYGYTF
CDR3nt: TGTGCCAGTAGTATACTCCACGAGGACTATGGCTACACCTTC

d_gene: NA
j_gene: TRBJ1-2
abundance: many
v_gene: TRBV24-1
CDR3aa: CATSDLLGSDGYTF
CDR3nt: TGTGCCACCAGTGATTTGCTCGGGAGTGACGGCTACACCTTC

d_gene: TRBD1
j_gene: TRBJ2-5
abundance: NA
v_gene: TRBV11-2
CDR3aa: CASSRTRGQGETQYF
CDR3nt: TGTGCCAGCAGCCGCACCAGGGGGCAGGGGGAGACCCAGTACTTC

d_gene: NA
j_gene: TRBJ1-6
abundance: NA
v_gene: TRBV10-3
CDR3aa: CAISLGTRDNSPLHF
CDR3nt: TGTGCCATCAGCTTGGGGACAAGAGATAATTCACCCCTCCACTTT

d_gene: NA
j_gene: TRBJ2-1
abundance: many
v_gene: TRBV7-2
CDR3aa: CASSLSPFSVGGEQFF
CDR3nt: TGTGCCAGCAGCTTATCCCCCTTTTCTGTTGGGGGTGAGCAGTTCTTC

d_gene: NA
j_gene: TRBJ2-7
abundance: many
v_gene: TRBV28
CDR3aa: CASTPLDRDEQYF
CDR3nt: TGTGCCAGCACACCCCTAGACAGAGACGAGCAGTACTTC

d_gene: NA
j_gene: TRBJ2-1
abundance: NA
v_gene: TRBV2
CDR3aa: CASSPRLGNEQFF
CDR3nt: TGTGCCAGCAGCCCGCGACTAGGGAATGAGCAGTTCTTC

d_gene: TRBD2
j_gene: TRBJ2-5
abundance: many
v_gene: TRBV20-1
CDR3aa: CSAIPRLAASPKETQYF
CDR3nt: TGCAGTGCTATCCCGAGACTAGCGGCATCCCCCAAGGAGACCCAGTACTTC

d_gene: NA
j_gene: TRBJ1-1
abundance: many
v_gene: TRBV7-9
CDR3aa: CASSFGGTLEAFF
CDR3nt: TGTGCCAGCAGCTTCGGCGGGACTCTTGAGGCTTTCTTT

d_gene: NA
j_gene: TRBJ1-2
abundance: many
v_gene: TRBV7-9
CDR3aa: CASSPQDLHGYTF
CDR3nt: TGTGCCAGCAGCCCTCAAGATCTACATGGCTACACCTTC

d_gene: TRBD1
j_gene: TRBJ2-7
abundance: NA
v_gene: TRBV28
CDR3aa: CASSARDSPYEQYF
CDR3nt: TGTGCCAGCAGTGCCCGGGACAGTCCCTACGAGCAGTACTTC

d_gene: TRBD2
j_gene: TRBJ2-7
abundance: NA
v_gene: TRBV7-2
CDR3aa: CASSLVRGGGYEQYF
CDR3nt: TGTGCCAGCAGCTTAGTCCGGGGGGGGGGCTACGAGCAGTACTTC

d_gene: NA
j_gene: TRBJ2-5
abundance: many
v_gene: TRBV10-3
CDR3aa: CAISEEGRMETQYF
CDR3nt: TGTGCCATCAGTGAGGAGGGTAGGATGGAGACCCAGTACTTC

d_gene: TRBD2
j_gene: TRBJ2-7
abundance: NA
v_gene: TRBV11-1
CDR3aa: CASSSGSAREGYEQYF
CDR3nt: TGTGCCAGCAGCTCGGGCTCGGCCAGGGAGGGCTACGAGCAGTACTTC

d_gene: NA
j_gene: TRBJ1-3
abundance: many
v_gene: TRBV28
CDR3aa: CASSLNLGNTIYF
CDR3nt: TGTGCCAGCAGCCTGAACCTTGGAAACACCATATATTTT

d_gene: TRBD1
j_gene: TRBJ1-2
abundance: NA
v_gene: TRBV20-1
CDR3aa: CSAGDREQVNYGYTF
CDR3nt: TGCAGTGCTGGGGACAGGGAACAAGTTAACTATGGCTACACCTTC

d_gene: NA
j_gene: TRBJ1-2
abundance: many
v_gene: TRBV3-1
CDR3aa: CASSQLGGYGYTF
CDR3nt: TGTGCCAGCAGCCAGCTCGGGGGCTATGGCTACACCTTC

d_gene: NA
j_gene: TRBJ2-7
abundance: many
v_gene: TRBV7-2
CDR3aa: CASSSLAGSSYEQYF
CDR3nt: TGTGCCAGCAGCTCCCTGGCGGGGAGCTCCTACGAGCAGTACTTC

d_gene: NA
j_gene: TRBJ1-2
abundance: many
v_gene: TRBV11-2
CDR3aa: CASSETGNYGYTF
CDR3nt: TGTGCCAGCAGCGAAACAGGGAACTATGGCTACACCTTC

d_gene: NA
j_gene: TRBJ2-5
abundance: few
v_gene: TRBV3-1
CDR3aa: CASSQEGWQTQYF
CDR3nt: TGTGCCAGCAGCCAAGAAGGTTGGCAGACCCAGTACTTC

d_gene: NA
j_gene: TRBJ1-5
abundance: NA
v_gene: TRBV6-5
CDR3aa: CASSLLSGGNQPQHF
CDR3nt: TGTGCCAGCAGTTTATTGTCGGGTGGCAATCAGCCCCAGCATTTT

d_gene: TRBD2
j_gene: TRBJ2-1
abundance: many
v_gene: TRBV18
CDR3aa: CASSDGTFGRLAF
CDR3nt: TGTGCCAGCTCGGATGGGACCTTTGGTCGACTAGCATTC

d_gene: NA
j_gene: TRBJ1-4
abundance: NA
v_gene: TRBV20-1
CDR3aa: CSARDGGKLDEKLFF
CDR3nt: TGCAGTGCTAGAGATGGGGGGAAGCTAGATGAAAAACTGTTTTTT

d_gene: NA
j_gene: TRBJ2-2
abundance: many
v_gene: TRBV11-2
CDR3aa: CASSSQGTYGELFF
CDR3nt: TGTGCCAGCAGCTCCCAGGGGACGTACGGGGAGCTGTTTTTT

d_gene: TRBD1
j_gene: TRBJ2-1
abundance: many
v_gene: TRBV24-1
CDR3aa: CATSDNTGTGGNEQFF
CDR3nt: TGTGCCACCAGTGACAACACCGGGACAGGGGGCAATGAGCAGTTCTTC

d_gene: NA
j_gene: TRBJ2-2
abundance: NA
v_gene: TRBV5-1
CDR3aa: CASSFRGGGNTGELFF
CDR3nt: TGCGCCAGCAGCTTCCGAGGTGGGGGGAACACCGGGGAGCTGTTTTTT

d_gene: NA
j_gene: TRBJ1-5
abundance: many
v_gene: TRBV30
CDR3aa: CAWSTGPNQPQHF
CDR3nt: TGTGCCTGGAGTACAGGACCCAATCAGCCCCAGCATTTT

d_gene: NA
j_gene: TRBJ2-7
abundance: few
v_gene: TRBV20-1
CDR3aa: CSARQAYEQYF
CDR3nt: TGCAGTGCGCGCCAGGCCTACGAGCAGTACTTC

d_gene: NA
j_gene: TRBJ2-3
abundance: NA
v_gene: TRBV13
CDR3aa: CASSLGTSHPDTQYF
CDR3nt: TGTGCCAGCAGCTTAGGGACTAGTCACCCAGATACGCAGTATTTT

d_gene: NA
j_gene: TRBJ2-5
abundance: NA
v_gene: TRBV5-1
CDR3aa: CASSLAPVEAQYF
CDR3nt: TGCGCCAGCAGCTTGGCCCCCGTAGAGGCCCAGTACTTC

d_gene: NA
j_gene: TRBJ2-1
abundance: many
v_gene: TRBV4-3
CDR3aa: CASSQAHLSYNEQFF
CDR3nt: TGCGCCAGCAGCCAAGCACACCTCTCTTACAATGAGCAGTTCTTC

d_gene: TRBD2
j_gene: TRBJ2-7
abundance: many
v_gene: TRBV28
CDR3aa: CASSRLAGEAYEQYF
CDR3nt: TGTGCCAGCAGCCGGCTAGCGGGGGAGGCCTACGAGCAGTACTTC

d_gene: NA
j_gene: TRBJ2-3
abundance: many
v_gene: TRBV10-2
CDR3aa: CASSGGRGTDTQYF
CDR3nt: TGCGCCAGCAGTGGAGGCAGGGGTACAGATACGCAGTATTTT

d_gene: TRBD2
j_gene: TRBJ2-1
abundance: many
v_gene: TRBV28
CDR3aa: CASSPSGGFFEQFF
CDR3nt: TGTGCCAGCAGTCCTAGCGGGGGCTTCTTTGAGCAGTTCTTC

d_gene: TRBD1
j_gene: TRBJ1-2
abundance: many
v_gene: TRBV20-1
CDR3aa: CSAPGQGNYGYTF
CDR3nt: TGCAGTGCGCCCGGACAGGGGAACTATGGCTACACCTTC